This T cell receptor beta chain was sequenced in a study of cytomegalovirus exposure and HLA in healthy donors (dated 2017 in TCRdb). Describing the broader study: An earlier analysis of roughly 630 of the donors reported approximately 290 Gb of sequence data and 120 million or so unique TCR beta sequences from 150 million to 200 million T cells. Approximately 300 gigabases of sequencing data and roughly 90 million unique TCR sequences were included in an early release covering about 700 HLA-typed donors. Among the approximately 420 genotyped donors, under 90% belonged to the genetic ancestry cluster associated with self-reported Caucasian donors. The study was designed to test whether signatures of past pathogen exposure could be identified by cataloging public T cell receptors. The T cell repertoires of several hundred subjects were profiled by immunosequencing and related to cytomegalovirus serostatus. In addition to the first cohort of several hundred subjects, a separate validation cohort of about 120 different subjects was used. To predict cytomegalovirus infection status, the study brought together high-throughput TCR immunosequencing, statistical association of individual TCRs with disease status, and machine learning. A later analysis re-analyzed previously published TCR beta repertoires from about 600 donors and added high-resolution HLA genotyping to study TCR occurrence patterns. Rather than using new phenotypic data, the later analysis identified candidate immune exposures from TCR beta sequences and from how often those sequences occurred across donors. An earlier analysis of some 500 of the donors applied high-throughput TCR beta sequencing to assess whether each TCR beta V gene segment acted as functional or pseudogenic. Donor age, sex, ethnicity and CMV serostatus were compiled together with the repertoire data. In a later genetic analysis, genome-wide SNP genotypes for about 65% of the 666 donors were used, and that subset was treated as a discovery cohort. Every discovery cohort repertoire had been produced on one sequencing platform. Both class I and class II loci were covered by HLA typing, at four-digit resolution. Typing coverage varied by locus: roughly 629-640 donors for A, B, C, DRB1 and DQB1; around 560 for DQA1; nearly 610 for DPA1; fewer than 480 for DPB1. Because of strong linkage in the cohort, a few DR-DQ haplotypes were treated as single units for association and clustering. Across some 400 genotyped donors of the cohort, an average of 235,054 unique TCR beta nucleotide sequences per donor were sequenced, and roughly 20% of those sequences were non-productive.

CDR1 is given as MNHEY and CDR2 as SVGAGI, both from the germline V gene. Between the V and J ends, shortened by 3 bases and 1 base respectively, the junction contains 12 bases. There are 15 amino acids in the CDR3, from cysteine to phenylalanine inclusive. Of all the DNA, just the CDR3 is kept, 45 bases in frame from base 1. The protocol used for the library was the immunoSEQ multiplex PCR assay. For the multiplex PCR, a mixture combining 60 forward primers for TCR Vbeta segments and 13 reverse primers for TCR Jbeta segments was used. A multiplex PCR assay on genomic DNA amplified the CDR3 region of rearranged TCR beta genes. The Illumina HiSeq System was used to sequence the amplified TCR beta libraries as 87-base-pair reads. The authors' analysis ran thus. In a later analysis, tens of millions of unique TCR beta chains were counted across the 500 to 850 repertoires, and around 11 million of these chains were shared by at least two donors. Raw reads were error-corrected and collapsed into unique sequences by a nearest-neighbor algorithm in which closely related sequences were merged to remove PCR and sequencing errors. V, D and J gene segments were assigned by aligning CDR3 sequences to IMGT reference sequences. For a sequence to be retained, a match of at least six nucleotides to both a V gene segment and a J gene segment was required. A rearrangement counted as productive if the CDR3 had no stop codons and remained in frame with V and J, and every other rearrangement counted as non-productive. Following IMGT convention, CDR3 was defined as the stretch from the second conserved V-encoded cysteine to the conserved J-encoded phenylalanine. In an earlier analysis of 550 to 650 of the donors, sequences lacking an unambiguous match to a single V gene segment were excluded. In an earlier analysis of more than 500 of the donors, a V segment was called functional when productive rearrangements were above 56.7%, and segregating when the standard deviation between donors exceeded 5%. A statistical classification framework was developed to diagnose cytomegalovirus status using the catalog of TCR beta chain sequences. V and J gene assignment, in a later analysis, came from comparing TCR nucleotide sequences with IMGT/GENE-DB human TR gene sequences. Using the TCRdist pipeline, a later analysis assigned CDR3 sequences along with most-parsimonious VDJ recombination scenarios. In a later analysis, each TCR beta chain was defined by its CDR3 amino acid sequence together with its V-gene family, and reads lacking a unique V-gene family were excluded. To address suspected cross-contamination and a sequencing artifact, a later analysis removed approximately 600 highly shared, low-generation-probability nucleotide sequences. A later analysis calculated a clonal expansion index for each public chain from normalized within-repertoire ranks of inferred template counts. Generation probabilities in a later analysis came from a VDJ recombination model fitted to out-of-frame rearrangements, and those results were checked against IGoR. In a later analysis, hypergeometric tests were used to score TCR-TCR, TCR-HLA and TCR-CMV co-occurrence, with a repertoire-size bias correction applied to TCR pairs. False discovery rates were estimated in a later analysis by permuting HLA or CMV assignments 20 times. In a later analysis, co-occurring TCRs were grouped using DBSCAN, and TCRdist sequence similarity was added for clustering within HLA-allele-positive subsets. Co-occurrence clustering excluded repertoires with fewer than 30,000 or more than 120,000 public chains, plus five with anomalous nucleotide sharing. TCRdb took over this immuneACCESS table, retaining in-frame rearrangements with V and J assigned. Such tables are incomplete; in checked studies, under half of the missing clones stem from an unresolved V gene, and the remainder is unexplained. Clonal size and the V and J genes are those of that table, whereas D and trimming came from the DNA. The sample contains approximately 150,000 clones, 75% to 85% of them found a single time. The top ten hold 2% to 2.5% of the sample.

The cohort was made up of 500 to 800 healthy bone marrow donors. At the time of sampling, all cohort members were nominally healthy, though unrecorded immune exposures were likely present. The donor tested CMV seropositive and was one of the 289 seropositive cohort members. A peripheral blood sample was collected from each donor, and TCR beta sequencing was performed on peripheral blood mononuclear cells. Genomic DNA extraction from the blood cell samples was performed with the Qiagen DNeasy Blood Extraction Kit. Concerning this clone itself: The specificity of this receptor is unknown. Base qualities are missing; no much larger clone stands one base away.

The investigation overall reported the following: According to a later analysis, most CMV-associated TCR beta chains appeared to be HLA-restricted, and the HLA associations seemed to be driven largely by CMV exposure. A further reported finding was that TCR beta sequences accurately predicted the HLA-A and HLA-B alleles for most subjects in the first cohort. According to a later genetic analysis, donors in an Asian-associated ancestry cluster had fewer N-insertions in productive TCRs than the roughly 660-donor mean. A later analysis reported that several top co-occurrence clusters appeared linked to parvovirus B19, influenza, CMV and Epstein-Barr virus. In an earlier analysis of fewer than 700 of the donors, most TCR beta V segments appeared in productive rearrangements about 90% or about 30% of the time, broadly matching IMGT annotations. Linkage disequilibrium might explain the correlated functional status among segregating V segments, but an unknown experimental factor could not be ruled out. According to the authors, the approach could potentially be generalized to other disease states and immunological phenotypes. The only immune exposure information available for the cohort was CMV serostatus. Cytomegalovirus status was reported to be diagnosed by the classifier with high specificity and sensitivity in both the original and validation cohorts. Compared with equally common non-associated chains, HLA-associated TCR beta chains in a later analysis were more clonally expanded and had lower generation probabilities. Some IMGT-functional V segments, including TRBV6-2 and TRBV6-3, could not be distinguished by the 87-base-pair reads and were therefore excluded. This cohort had only TCR beta chains sequenced, and the lack of alpha or paired-chain data limited which features could be detected. Across donors, most TCR sequences were observed very rarely, whereas some public TCRs were present in many individuals. The presence/absence analyses assumed that sequencing depth was roughly uniform across donors, and that assumption may not be true. In a later analysis, the rate of TCR association differed among HLA loci, with DRB1 alleles having the most associated TCRs and HLA-C alleles having the fewest. HLA typing was unavailable for some donors at each locus, so association tests used only the typed subset. An association between a missense DCLRE1C variant and V-gene and J-gene trimming of TCR beta chains was found in a later genetic analysis and replicated in an independent cohort. In vitro tests confirmed that three of the cytomegalovirus-associated TCR beta chains recognize cytomegalovirus antigens. Because counts were too low, roughly 17 rarely observed V segments, including chromosome 9 orphons, were left out of the earlier analysis of over 550 of the donors. When HLA alleles, especially DR and DQ, strongly co-occurred, TCR associations were difficult to assign to individual alleles. Specific HLA alleles were associated with 16,951 TCR beta sequences at a false discovery rate of 0.05 in a later analysis. A cluster of highly shared sequence variants was judged likely to be a technical artifact of the sequencing pipeline. The study gave a list of some 150 TCR beta chains associated with cytomegalovirus.

The sample taken for sequencing was PBMCs. The sequence is built from TRBV6-5 and TRBJ1-1, with the D gene call left open. The TCR comes from a woman aged 18-29 years in good health and CMV-seropositive. The CDR3 loop reads CASSYVSGGNTEAFF. The DNA sequence is TGTGCCAGCAGTTATGTGTCCGGCGGGAACACTGAAGCTTTCTTT.